Following are 12 T cell receptor beta chains from one sample sequenced in a study of blood T cell repertoires in COVID-19. This table comes from immunoSEQ multiplex PCR, and its TCRdb copy is limited to in-frame clones, with some not included. The table lists some 130,000 clones, about four fifths of them singletons. Sample: peripheral blood. These receptors were obtained from a man aged 80 or over with acute or convalescent COVID-19.

The V gene is TRBV7-9, the J gene TRBJ2-1; 13 bases fit TRBD2. Germline V gene lookup returns CDR1 SEHNR and CDR2 FQNEAQ (reference sequence). The CDR3 has 17 amino acids. Trimming removed 3 bases from V and 6 bases from J; junction bases left unmatched: 8. The CDR3 nucleotides read TGTGCCAGCAGCTTGGGGACTAGCGGGGTCACGATCAATGAGCAGTTCTTC. Protein product: CASSLGTSGVTINEQFF.

The rearrangement uses TRBV6-5 and TRBJ1-1; 7 nucleotides align to TRBD1. CDR1 and CDR2 from the germline V gene are MNHEY and SVGAGI. This CDR3 has 14 residues. Trimming took 5 bases from V and 5 from J; bases not matched to a gene: 8. CDR3 DNA: TGTGCCAGCAGTCCACGACAGGGCTCTACTGAAGCTTTCTTT. The encoded protein is CASSPRQGSTEAFF.

This clone has only one observation. The V call is TRBV4-3, the J call TRBJ2-5; D is possibly TRBD1 (6 bases). CDR1 is LGHNA, CDR2 YSLEER, per germline. V was pared by 1 base and J by 2 bases, with 11 bases between. The CDR3 contains 15 residues. CDR3 DNA sequence: TGCGCCAGCAGCCAAGTTTTAGGGACACAAGAGACCCAGTACTTC. It specifies CASSQVLGTQETQYF.

V and J are TRBV7-2 and TRBJ2-1, with a possible D match to TRBD1 (7 bases). The germline CDR1 and CDR2 sequences are SGHTA and FQGNSA. The CDR3 loop spans 15 amino acids. The V end lost 6 bases, the J end lost 4 bases, and 16 bases lay between the germline ends. The CDR3 sequence is CASRMTRDRYNEQFF. The CDR3 DNA sequence: TGTGCCAGCAGGATGACGCGGGACAGATACAATGAGCAGTTCTTC.

J is TRBJ2-5 and V is TRBV6-6; 9 bases are shared with TRBD1. V shed 8 bases and J 5 bases; nucleotides not matched to a gene: 3. Germline V gives CDR1 MNHNY, CDR2 SVGAGI (reference sequence). The CDR3 sequence is 12 residues long. The CDR3 is CASSQGAETQYF. The CDR3 DNA is TGTGCCAGCTCACAGGGGGCGGAGACCCAGTACTTC.

V usage is TRBV18 and J usage is TRBJ2-1; TRBD1 matches 8 bases. This CDR3 is 16 amino acids long. Germline values: CDR1 KGHSH, CDR2 LQKENI. The V and J ends lost 4 bases and 2 bases, in that order; junction bases with no gene match: 7. The CDR3 spells CASSRQQGGTYNEQFF. The CDR3 bases are TGTGCCAGCTCACGCCAACAGGGGGGAACCTACAATGAGCAGTTCTTC.

This rearrangement joins TRBV6-2 or TRBV6-3 to TRBJ1-2, with D perhaps matching TRBD1 (6 bases). CDR1 is MNHEY and CDR2 is SVGEGT in the germline V gene. This CDR3 is 15 amino acids long. V lost 6 bases, J lost 8 bases, and 22 bases lay in between. The CDR3 spells CASSQNTGSLSGYTF. In DNA form, the CDR3 reads TGTGCCAGCAGCCAAAATACAGGGTCGTTATCCGGCTACACCTTC.

The rearrangement links TRBV30 to TRBJ1-6; D is perhaps TRBD1 (5 bases). The CDR3 consists of 14 residues. The germline CDR1 and CDR2 sequences are GTSNPN and SVGIG (reference sequence). V lost 2 bases and J 8 bases, leaving 13 bases between the germline ends. The CDR3 here is CAWSRQPPHSPLHF. CDR3 nucleotides: TGTGCCTGGAGTAGACAGCCACCACATTCACCCCTCCACTTT.

This chain uses TRBV27 with TRBJ1-1; the D gene is possibly TRBD1 (6 bases). The CDR3 consists of 17 residues. CDR1 and CDR2 (germline): MNHEY, SMNVEV (reference sequence). V shed 8 bases and J shed 0 bases, with 22 bases lying between them. CDR3 DNA: TGTGCCAGCGAGCCAACCCTCCGGGACAAAATGAACACTGAAGCTTTCTTT. Protein: CASEPTLRDKMNTEAFF.

The sample holds one count of this clone. This chain links TRBV2 with TRBJ2-1, with 8 positions matching TRBD1. CDR3 length: 14 residues. Trimming took 9 bases from V and 3 from J; bases not matched to a gene: 7. CDR1 and CDR2 from the germline V gene are SNHLY and FYNNEI. The CDR3 region is CASILGQGYNEQFF. CDR3 coding DNA: TGTGCCAGTATTCTTGGACAGGGCTACAATGAGCAGTTCTTC.

The chain combines TRBV11-2 with TRBJ2-4; 7 positions agree with TRBD1. CDR3 size: 17 residues. Germline trimming cut 5 bases from V and 6 bases from J; bases unmatched to any gene: 16. CDR1 and CDR2 (germline): SGHAT, FQNNGV. As DNA, the CDR3 is TGTGCCAGCAGCGAGACAGGGTGGGGGAGCCAGGGAAACATTCAGTACTTC. Translation: CASSETGWGSQGNIQYF.

V is TRBV7-2 and J is TRBJ2-1, with 8 bases lining up with TRBD1. Germline CDR1 is SGHTA and CDR2 is FQGNSA. The CDR3 totals 16 residues. The ends lost 2 bases at V and 5 bases at J; junction bases unmatched: 8. The CDR3 region is CASSLMPGGLDNEQFF. CDR3 nucleotides: TGTGCCAGCAGCTTAATGCCAGGGGGCTTGGACAATGAGCAGTTCTTC.